This T cell receptor (beta chain) was observed in a study of blood T cells in healthy people across ages. Researchers report isolating at least 6 million PBMCs per sample. V lost 2 bases, J lost 0 bases, and 10 bases lay in between. This CDR3 comprises 15 residues. CDR1 and CDR2 from the germline V gene are MNHEY and SVGAGI. Alongside a J-beta primer mix, a sample-barcoded 5' primer served in a second PCR lasting 7 to 11 cycles. Using its own MiXCR run on the 5' RACE reads, TCRdb lists one record per CDR3 protein. The sample includes around 1,000,000 distinct CDR3 sequences, around 25% of them seen just once. These same records also appear under a second study, on T cells of mothers and their children. As reported in that work: Input to cDNA synthesis comprised all extracted RNA, at a ratio of around 1.4 ug per 15 ul. No T cell clones of persistent microchimeric origin were detected.

Sequencing input: blood. The clonotype was recovered from a girl aged 2 to 10 in good health. V and J are TRBV6-5 and TRBJ1-1; D unclear. CDR3 loop: CASSYTEAVNTEAFF. The DNA for the CDR3 is TGTGCCAGCAGTTACACCGAGGCGGTGAACACTGAAGCTTTCTTT.